This T cell receptor beta chain was captured in a study of graft-versus-host responses after intestinal transplantation. General observations from the study: After transplant, early declines in HvG clones were associated with peak levels of circulating GvH clones. Ileal or blood samples showed some GvH clones first, and such clones were also found in recipient marrow.

As concerns this clone: Its target is not known.

CDR1 is MGHRA and CDR2 is YSYEKL in the germline V gene. The CDR3 has 15 residues. With 5 bases removed from V and 0 bases from J, the gap between germline ends came to 11 bases. The repertoire was sequenced with immunoSEQ multiplex PCR; TCRdb's copy has only in-frame clones and lacks some. The sample consists of fewer than 150,000 clones, over 85% of them appearing once. Sequencing used unstimulated CD4+ T cells sorted from spleen or lymph node cells, obtained before intestinal transplant. The chain recombines TRBV4-1 with TRBJ2-1; D not resolved. The sequence derives from a human donor who received an intestinal transplant. The CDR3 DNA reads TGCGCCAGCAGCTCATCGGAAAACTCCTACAATGAGCAGTTCTTC. Translated, it gives CASSSSENSYNEQFF.